The 5 T cell receptor beta chains given below trace back to one sample, sequenced in a study of CD8 T cells in ankylosing spondylitis. General observations from the study: It appeared that ankylosing spondylitis blood was characterized by a TCR beta motif of 8 or 9 highly homologous variants.

Each CDR3 protein gets one entry after TCRdb re-called the 5' RACE reads with MiXCR. The table records a few hundred thousand distinct CDR3 sequences, 12% of them present only once. For these receptors, no antigen is known. The sequenced sample was blood, either unsorted or a sorted T cell fraction (not recorded which). These receptors were collected from a male donor with ankylosing spondylitis.

The rearrangement uses TRBV7-8 and TRBJ2-1, with D uncertain. Germline CDR1 is SGHVS and CDR2 is FQNEAQ. V lost 5 bases and J 0 bases, leaving 14 bases between the germline ends. The CDR3 sequence is 16 residues long. CDR3 residues: CASSPYGRLSYNEQFF. CDR3 in DNA: TGTGCCAGCAGCCCTTATGGAAGGCTCTCCTACAATGAGCAGTTCTTC.

This clonotype has a handful of counts. This sequence joins TRBV7-2 and TRBJ1-6; D is ambiguous. V dropped 5 bases and J dropped 7 bases, with 6 bases sitting between them. This CDR3 contains 12 residues. From germline, CDR1 is SGHTA and CDR2 FQGNSA. CDR3 in amino acids: CASSILNSPLHF. As DNA, the CDR3 is TGTGCCAGCAGCATTCTAAATTCACCCCTCCACTTT.

This clonotype showed up just a few times. The chain couples TRBV14 to TRBJ1-1; D may be TRBD1 (5 bases). Germline V gene sequence: CDR1 SGHDN, CDR2 FVKESK. This CDR3 has 13 amino acids. The ends were cut back, 3 bases at V and 12 bases at J, with 17 bases in the middle. The CDR3 nucleotides are TGTGCCAGCAGCCAGACCGCAGGGATTGCGTCTTTCTTT. Translated: CASSQTAGIASFF.

This clonotype has only a few counts. The J gene is TRBJ2-6, the V gene TRBV5-1; 13 positions match TRBD2. The trim removed 5 bases at V and 0 bases at J, leaving 2 bases unmatched. This CDR3 has 17 residues. The germline CDR1 and CDR2 sequences are SGHRS and YFSETQ. The DNA for the CDR3 is TGCGCCAGCAGTCGGACTAGCGGGAGCTCTGGGGCCAACGTCCTGACTTTC. It yields the protein CASSRTSGSSGANVLTF.

This rearrangement joins TRBV4-1 to TRBJ1-2; D ambiguous. V lost 3 bases and J lost 1, with 15 bases in between. Germline CDR1 MGHRA, CDR2 YSYEKL. This CDR3 comprises 16 residues. DNA for the CDR3: TGCGCCAGCAGCCATACCAGCTTGACCCTTAACTATGGCTACACCTTC. This encodes CASSHTSLTLNYGYTF.